This T cell receptor beta chain comes out of a study of blood T cell repertoires in COVID-19. Study-wide background: Acute-phase and convalescent COVID-19 samples originated in the United States, Italy and Spain. Sources were T cells, B-cell-depleted T cells, or PBMCs; the material itself was cDNA or gDNA.

In this sample, this clone turned up once. In the authors' methods: Amplification from reference gene primers served as the basis for estimated nucleated cell counts. The repertoire was sequenced with immunoSEQ multiplex PCR; TCRdb's copy has only in-frame clones and lacks some. Clone size and the V and J calls come from that table; the DNA yielded D and trimming. The sample lists some 110,000 clones, 82% occurring once. Germline V gives CDR1 LNHNV, CDR2 YYDKDF (reference sequence). Losses at the gene ends were 0 bases for V and 6 bases for J; bases not matched to a gene: 9. The CDR3 spans 17 residues.

This rearrangement joins TRBV15 to TRBJ2-1, with 9 bases identical to TRBD2. The clonotype comes from an older man with acute or convalescent COVID-19. The sample consisted of peripheral blood. This chain's CDR3 is CATSRDRPSGNRNEQFF. DNA of the CDR3: TGTGCCACCAGCAGAGATCGTCCTAGCGGGAATCGCAATGAGCAGTTCTTC.